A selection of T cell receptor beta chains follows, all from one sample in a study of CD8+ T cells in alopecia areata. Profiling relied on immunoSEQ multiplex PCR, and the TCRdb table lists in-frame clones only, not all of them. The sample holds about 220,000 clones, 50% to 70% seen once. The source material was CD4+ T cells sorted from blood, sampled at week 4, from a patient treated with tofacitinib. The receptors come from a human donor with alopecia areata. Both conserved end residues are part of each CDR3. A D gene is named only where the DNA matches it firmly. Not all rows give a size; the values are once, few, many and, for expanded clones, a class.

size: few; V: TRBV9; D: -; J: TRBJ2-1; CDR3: CASSPQGVGSYNEQFF; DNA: TGTGCCAGCAGCCCTCAAGGGGTGGGGTCCTACAATGAGCAGTTCTTC
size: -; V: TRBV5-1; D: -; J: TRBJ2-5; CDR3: CASSLDVLETQYF; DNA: TGCGCCAGCAGCTTGGACGTCTTGGAGACCCAGTACTTC
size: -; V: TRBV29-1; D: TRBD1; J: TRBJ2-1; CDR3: CSVQDRGYYNEQFF; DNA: TGCAGCGTTCAGGACAGGGGCTATTACAATGAGCAGTTCTTC
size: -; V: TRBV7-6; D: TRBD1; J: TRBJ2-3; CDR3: CASSLAGTAGGTDTQYF; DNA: TGTGCCAGCAGCTTAGCCGGGACAGCTGGGGGCACAGATACGCAGTATTTT
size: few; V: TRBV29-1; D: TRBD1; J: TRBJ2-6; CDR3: CSVARTGTDSGANVLTF; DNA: TGCAGCGTTGCCCGGACAGGGACTGACTCTGGGGCCAACGTCCTGACTTTC
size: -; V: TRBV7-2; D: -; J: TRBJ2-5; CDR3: CASSLSGQQETQYF; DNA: TGTGCCAGCAGCTTATCAGGACAGCAAGAGACCCAGTACTTC
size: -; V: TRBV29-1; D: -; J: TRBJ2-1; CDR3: CSVARVPYNEQFF; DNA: TGCAGCGTTGCCAGGGTCCCCTACAATGAGCAGTTCTTC
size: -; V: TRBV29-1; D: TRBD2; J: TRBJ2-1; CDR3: CSVEEMTSGGAHNEQFF; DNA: TGCAGCGTTGAAGAGATGACTAGCGGGGGGGCCCACAATGAGCAGTTCTTC
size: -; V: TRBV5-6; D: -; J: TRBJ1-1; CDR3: CASSLGDGRNTEAFF; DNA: TGTGCCAGCAGCTTAGGGGACGGAAGGAACACTGAAGCTTTCTTT
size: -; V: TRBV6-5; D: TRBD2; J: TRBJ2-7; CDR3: CASSPGTRRYEQYF; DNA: TGTGCCAGCAGCCCCGGGACTAGGAGGTACGAGCAGTACTTC